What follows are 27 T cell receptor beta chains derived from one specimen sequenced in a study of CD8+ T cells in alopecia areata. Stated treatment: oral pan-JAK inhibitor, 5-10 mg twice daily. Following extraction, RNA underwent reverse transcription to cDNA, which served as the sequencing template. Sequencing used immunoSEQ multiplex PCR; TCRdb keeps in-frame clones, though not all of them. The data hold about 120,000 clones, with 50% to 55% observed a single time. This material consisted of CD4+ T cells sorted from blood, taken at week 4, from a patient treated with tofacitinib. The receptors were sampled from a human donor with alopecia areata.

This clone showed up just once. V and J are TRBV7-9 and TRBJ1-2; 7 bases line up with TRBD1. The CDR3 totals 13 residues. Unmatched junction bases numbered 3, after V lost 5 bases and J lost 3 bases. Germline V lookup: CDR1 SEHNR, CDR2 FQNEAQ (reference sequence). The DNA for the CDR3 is TGTGCCAGCAGCCGCGGGACAGACTATGGCTACACCTTC. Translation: CASSRGTDYGYTF. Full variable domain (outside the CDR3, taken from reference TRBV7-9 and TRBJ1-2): DTGVSQNPRHKITKRGQNVTFRCDPISEHNRLYWYRQTLGQGPEFLTYFQNEAQLEKSRLLSDRFSAERPKGSFSTLEIQRTEQGDSAMYLCASSRGTDYGYTFGSGTRLTVV.

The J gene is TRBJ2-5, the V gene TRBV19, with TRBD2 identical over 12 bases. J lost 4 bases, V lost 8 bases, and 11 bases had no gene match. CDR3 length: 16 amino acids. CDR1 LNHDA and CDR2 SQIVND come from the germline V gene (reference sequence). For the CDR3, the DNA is TGTGCCAGTTCCACAAGACTAGCGGGAGACATAGAGACCCAGTACTTC. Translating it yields CASSTRLAGDIETQYF.

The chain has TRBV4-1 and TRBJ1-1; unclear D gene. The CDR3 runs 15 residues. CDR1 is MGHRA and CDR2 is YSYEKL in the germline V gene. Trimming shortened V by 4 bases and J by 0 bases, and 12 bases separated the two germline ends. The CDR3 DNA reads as TGCGCCAGCAGCCCGGTCTTAGGTTTGAACACTGAAGCTTTCTTT. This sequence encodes CASSPVLGLNTEAFF.

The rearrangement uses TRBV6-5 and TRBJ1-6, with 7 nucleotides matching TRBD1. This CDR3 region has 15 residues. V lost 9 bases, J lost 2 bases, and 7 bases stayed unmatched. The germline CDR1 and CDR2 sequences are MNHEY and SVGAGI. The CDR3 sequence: CASTQGGAYNSPLHF. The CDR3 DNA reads TGTGCCAGTACTCAGGGGGGAGCCTATAATTCACCCCTCCACTTT.

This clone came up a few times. CDR3 in DNA: TGCGCCAGCAGCTCGAGCCCGACAGTGAACACTGAAGCTTTCTTT. Its translation: CASSSSPTVNTEAFF. The V and J genes are TRBV5-1 and TRBJ1-1, with D perhaps TRBD1 (5 bases). Trimming took 3 bases from V and 0 from J, leaving 12 bases between them. The CDR3 loop spans 15 amino acids. CDR1 SGHRS and CDR2 YFSETQ come from the germline V gene.

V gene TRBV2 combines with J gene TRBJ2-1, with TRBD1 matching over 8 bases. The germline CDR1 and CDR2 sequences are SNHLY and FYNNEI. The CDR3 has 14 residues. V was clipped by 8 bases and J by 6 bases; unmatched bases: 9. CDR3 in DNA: TGTGCCAGCTTCGGACAGGGTGGATCCAATGAGCAGTTCTTC. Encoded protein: CASFGQGGSNEQFF.

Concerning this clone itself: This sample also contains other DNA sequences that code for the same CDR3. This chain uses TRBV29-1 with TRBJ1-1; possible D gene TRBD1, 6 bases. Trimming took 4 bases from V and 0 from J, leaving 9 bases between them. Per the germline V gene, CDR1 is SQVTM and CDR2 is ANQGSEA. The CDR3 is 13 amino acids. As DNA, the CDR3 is TGCAGCGTTGTGAGGGGGTTGAACACTGAAGCTTTCTTT. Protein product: CSVVRGLNTEAFF.

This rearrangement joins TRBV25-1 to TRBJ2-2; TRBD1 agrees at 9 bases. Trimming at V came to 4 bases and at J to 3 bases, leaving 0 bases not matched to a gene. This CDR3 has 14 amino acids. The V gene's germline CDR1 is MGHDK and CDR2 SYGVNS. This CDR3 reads CASSGDRDTGELFF. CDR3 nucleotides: TGTGCCAGCAGTGGGGACAGGGACACCGGGGAGCTGTTTTTT. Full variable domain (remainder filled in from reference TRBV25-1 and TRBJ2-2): EADIYQTPRYLVIGTGKKITLECSQTMGHDKMYWYQQDPGMELHLIHYSYGVNSTEKGDLSSESTVSRIRTEHFPLTLESARPSHTSQYLCASSGDRDTGELFFGEGSRLTVL.

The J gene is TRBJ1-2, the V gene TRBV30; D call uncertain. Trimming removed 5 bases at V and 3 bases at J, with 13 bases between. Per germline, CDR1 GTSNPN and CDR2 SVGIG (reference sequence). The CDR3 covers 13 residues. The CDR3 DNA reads TGTGCCTGGTCACAAATGGGATACTATGGCTACACCTTC. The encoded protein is CAWSQMGYYGYTF.

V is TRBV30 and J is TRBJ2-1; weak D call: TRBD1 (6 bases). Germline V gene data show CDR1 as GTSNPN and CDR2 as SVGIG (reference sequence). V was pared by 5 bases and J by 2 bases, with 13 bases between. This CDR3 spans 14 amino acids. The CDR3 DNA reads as TGTGCCTGGGCCGACAGGTCTCCCTACAATGAGCAGTTCTTC. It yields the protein CAWADRSPYNEQFF.

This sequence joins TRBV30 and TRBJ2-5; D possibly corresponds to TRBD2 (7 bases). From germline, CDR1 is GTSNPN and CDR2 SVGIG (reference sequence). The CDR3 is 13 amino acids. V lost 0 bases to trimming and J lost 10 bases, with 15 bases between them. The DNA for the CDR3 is TGTGCCTGGAGTGTACTGAGAGGGGGGGACCAGTACTTC. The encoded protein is CAWSVLRGGDQYF.

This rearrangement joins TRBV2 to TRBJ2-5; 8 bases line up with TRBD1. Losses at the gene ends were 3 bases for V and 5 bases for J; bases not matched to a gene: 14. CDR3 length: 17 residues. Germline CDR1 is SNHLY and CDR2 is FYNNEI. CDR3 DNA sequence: TGTGCCAGCAGTGATGACAGGGGCCCTCTTTTGAAGGAGACCCAGTACTTC. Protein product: CASSDDRGPLLKETQYF.

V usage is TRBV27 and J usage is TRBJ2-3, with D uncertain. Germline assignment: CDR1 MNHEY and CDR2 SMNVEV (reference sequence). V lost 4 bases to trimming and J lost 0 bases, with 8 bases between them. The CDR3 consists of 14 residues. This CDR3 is CASSSGDSTDTQYF. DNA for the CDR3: TGTGCCAGCAGTTCGGGCGATAGCACAGATACGCAGTATTTT.

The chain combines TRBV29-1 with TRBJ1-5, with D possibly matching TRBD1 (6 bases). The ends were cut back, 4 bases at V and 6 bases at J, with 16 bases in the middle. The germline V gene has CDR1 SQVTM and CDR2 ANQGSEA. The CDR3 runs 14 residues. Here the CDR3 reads CSVGSQGSGQPQHF. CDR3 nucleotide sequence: TGCAGCGTTGGATCACAGGGTTCGGGTCAGCCCCAGCATTTT. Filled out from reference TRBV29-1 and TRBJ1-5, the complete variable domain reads SAVISQKPSRDICQRGTSLTIQCQVDSQVTMMFWYRQQPGQSLTLIATANQGSEATYESGFVIDKFPISRPNLTFSTLTVSNMSPEDSSIYLCSVGSQGSGQPQHFGDGTRLSIL.

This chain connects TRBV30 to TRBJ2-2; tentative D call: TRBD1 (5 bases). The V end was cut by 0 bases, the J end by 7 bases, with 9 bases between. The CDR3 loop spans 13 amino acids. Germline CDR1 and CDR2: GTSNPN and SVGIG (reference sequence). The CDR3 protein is CAWSVQVLGELFF. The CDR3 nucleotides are TGTGCCTGGAGTGTACAGGTACTCGGGGAGCTGTTTTTT.

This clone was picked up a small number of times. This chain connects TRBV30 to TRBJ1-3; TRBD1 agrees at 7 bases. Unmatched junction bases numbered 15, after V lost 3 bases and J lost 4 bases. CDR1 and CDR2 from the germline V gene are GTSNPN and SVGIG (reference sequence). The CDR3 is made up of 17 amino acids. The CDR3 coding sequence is TGTGCCTGGAGGGCTTGGACAGGCCGTACTCGAGGAAACACCATATATTTT. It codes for CAWRAWTGRTRGNTIYF.

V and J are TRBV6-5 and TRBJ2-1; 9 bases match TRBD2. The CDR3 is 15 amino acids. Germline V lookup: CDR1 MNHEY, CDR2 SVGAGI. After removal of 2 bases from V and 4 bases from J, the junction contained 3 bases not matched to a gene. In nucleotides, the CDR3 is TGTGCCAGCAGTTACAGGCTAGCGGGGTACAATGAGCAGTTCTTC. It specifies CASSYRLAGYNEQFF.

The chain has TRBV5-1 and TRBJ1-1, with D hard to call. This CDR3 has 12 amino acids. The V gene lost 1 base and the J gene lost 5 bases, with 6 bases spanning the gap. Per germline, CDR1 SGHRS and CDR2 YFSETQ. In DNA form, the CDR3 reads TGCGCCAGCAGCTTGTTGGGAACTGAAGCTTTCTTT. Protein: CASSLLGTEAFF. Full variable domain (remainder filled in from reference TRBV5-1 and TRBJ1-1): KAGVTQTPRYLIKTRGQQVTLSCSPISGHRSVSWYQQTPGQGLQFLFEYFSETQRNKGNFPGRFSGRQFSNSRSEMNVSTLELGDSALYLCASSLLGTEAFFGQGTRLTVV.

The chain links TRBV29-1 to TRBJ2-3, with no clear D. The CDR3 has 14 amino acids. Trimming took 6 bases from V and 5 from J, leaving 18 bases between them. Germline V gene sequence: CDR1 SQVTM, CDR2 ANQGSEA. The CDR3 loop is CSVTDSIVGDTQYF. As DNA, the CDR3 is TGCAGCGTCACAGACTCAATAGTAGGAGATACGCAGTATTTT.

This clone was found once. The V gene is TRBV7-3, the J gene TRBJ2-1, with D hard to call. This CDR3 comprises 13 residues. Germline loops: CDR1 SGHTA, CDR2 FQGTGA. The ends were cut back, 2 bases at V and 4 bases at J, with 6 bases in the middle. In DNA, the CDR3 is TGTGCCAGCAGCTTATGGCGTTACAATGAGCAGTTCTTC. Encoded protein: CASSLWRYNEQFF.

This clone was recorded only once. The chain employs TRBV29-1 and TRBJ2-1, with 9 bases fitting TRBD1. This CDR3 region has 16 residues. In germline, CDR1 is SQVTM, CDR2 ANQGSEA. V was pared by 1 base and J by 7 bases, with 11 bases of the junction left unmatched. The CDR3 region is CSVEVLGTGQLNEQFF. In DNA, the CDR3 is TGCAGCGTTGAAGTCTTGGGGACAGGGCAGTTGAATGAGCAGTTCTTC.

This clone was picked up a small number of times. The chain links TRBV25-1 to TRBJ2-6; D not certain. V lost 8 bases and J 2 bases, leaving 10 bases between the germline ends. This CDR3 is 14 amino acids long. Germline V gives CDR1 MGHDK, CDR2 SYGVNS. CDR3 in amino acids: CASGVQAGANVLTF. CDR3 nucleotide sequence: TGTGCCAGCGGGGTCCAGGCTGGGGCCAACGTCCTGACTTTC.

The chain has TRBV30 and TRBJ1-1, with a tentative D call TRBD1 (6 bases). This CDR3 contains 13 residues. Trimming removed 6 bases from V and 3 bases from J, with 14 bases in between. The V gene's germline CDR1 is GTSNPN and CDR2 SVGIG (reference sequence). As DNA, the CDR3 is TGTGCCTGCTGTGGGGCAGGGGACACTGAAGCTTTCTTT. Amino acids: CACCGAGDTEAFF.

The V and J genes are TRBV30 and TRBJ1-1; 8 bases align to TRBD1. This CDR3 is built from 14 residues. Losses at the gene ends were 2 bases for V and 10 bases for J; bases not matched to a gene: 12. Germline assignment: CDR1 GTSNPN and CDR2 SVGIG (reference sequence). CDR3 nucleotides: TGTGCCTGGAGTACCCCCGGGACAGGTCTTGGAGCTTTCTTT. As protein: CAWSTPGTGLGAFF.

The CDR3, as DNA: TGCGCCAGCAGCCTGGGAGGGAGGGGTAACTATGGCTACACCTTC. Its translation is CASSLGGRGNYGYTF. The chain has TRBV5-1 and TRBJ1-2, with TRBD1 as a possible D gene (5 bases). V lost 4 bases and J lost 1, with 14 bases in between. Germline assignment: CDR1 SGHRS and CDR2 YFSETQ. The CDR3 sequence is 15 residues long.

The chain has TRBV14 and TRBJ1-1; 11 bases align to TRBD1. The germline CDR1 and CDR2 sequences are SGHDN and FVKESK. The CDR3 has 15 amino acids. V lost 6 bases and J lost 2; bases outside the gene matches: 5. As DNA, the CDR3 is TGTGCCAGCAGACACGGGACAGGGGGTAACACTGAAGCTTTCTTT. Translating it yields CASRHGTGGNTEAFF.

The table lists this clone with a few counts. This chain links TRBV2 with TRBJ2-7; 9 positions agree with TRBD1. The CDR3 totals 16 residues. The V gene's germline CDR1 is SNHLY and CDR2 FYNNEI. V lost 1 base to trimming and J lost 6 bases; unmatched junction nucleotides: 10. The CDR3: CASSEGGGTGRREQYF. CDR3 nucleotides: TGTGCCAGCAGTGAAGGTGGAGGGACAGGGAGGCGCGAGCAGTACTTC.